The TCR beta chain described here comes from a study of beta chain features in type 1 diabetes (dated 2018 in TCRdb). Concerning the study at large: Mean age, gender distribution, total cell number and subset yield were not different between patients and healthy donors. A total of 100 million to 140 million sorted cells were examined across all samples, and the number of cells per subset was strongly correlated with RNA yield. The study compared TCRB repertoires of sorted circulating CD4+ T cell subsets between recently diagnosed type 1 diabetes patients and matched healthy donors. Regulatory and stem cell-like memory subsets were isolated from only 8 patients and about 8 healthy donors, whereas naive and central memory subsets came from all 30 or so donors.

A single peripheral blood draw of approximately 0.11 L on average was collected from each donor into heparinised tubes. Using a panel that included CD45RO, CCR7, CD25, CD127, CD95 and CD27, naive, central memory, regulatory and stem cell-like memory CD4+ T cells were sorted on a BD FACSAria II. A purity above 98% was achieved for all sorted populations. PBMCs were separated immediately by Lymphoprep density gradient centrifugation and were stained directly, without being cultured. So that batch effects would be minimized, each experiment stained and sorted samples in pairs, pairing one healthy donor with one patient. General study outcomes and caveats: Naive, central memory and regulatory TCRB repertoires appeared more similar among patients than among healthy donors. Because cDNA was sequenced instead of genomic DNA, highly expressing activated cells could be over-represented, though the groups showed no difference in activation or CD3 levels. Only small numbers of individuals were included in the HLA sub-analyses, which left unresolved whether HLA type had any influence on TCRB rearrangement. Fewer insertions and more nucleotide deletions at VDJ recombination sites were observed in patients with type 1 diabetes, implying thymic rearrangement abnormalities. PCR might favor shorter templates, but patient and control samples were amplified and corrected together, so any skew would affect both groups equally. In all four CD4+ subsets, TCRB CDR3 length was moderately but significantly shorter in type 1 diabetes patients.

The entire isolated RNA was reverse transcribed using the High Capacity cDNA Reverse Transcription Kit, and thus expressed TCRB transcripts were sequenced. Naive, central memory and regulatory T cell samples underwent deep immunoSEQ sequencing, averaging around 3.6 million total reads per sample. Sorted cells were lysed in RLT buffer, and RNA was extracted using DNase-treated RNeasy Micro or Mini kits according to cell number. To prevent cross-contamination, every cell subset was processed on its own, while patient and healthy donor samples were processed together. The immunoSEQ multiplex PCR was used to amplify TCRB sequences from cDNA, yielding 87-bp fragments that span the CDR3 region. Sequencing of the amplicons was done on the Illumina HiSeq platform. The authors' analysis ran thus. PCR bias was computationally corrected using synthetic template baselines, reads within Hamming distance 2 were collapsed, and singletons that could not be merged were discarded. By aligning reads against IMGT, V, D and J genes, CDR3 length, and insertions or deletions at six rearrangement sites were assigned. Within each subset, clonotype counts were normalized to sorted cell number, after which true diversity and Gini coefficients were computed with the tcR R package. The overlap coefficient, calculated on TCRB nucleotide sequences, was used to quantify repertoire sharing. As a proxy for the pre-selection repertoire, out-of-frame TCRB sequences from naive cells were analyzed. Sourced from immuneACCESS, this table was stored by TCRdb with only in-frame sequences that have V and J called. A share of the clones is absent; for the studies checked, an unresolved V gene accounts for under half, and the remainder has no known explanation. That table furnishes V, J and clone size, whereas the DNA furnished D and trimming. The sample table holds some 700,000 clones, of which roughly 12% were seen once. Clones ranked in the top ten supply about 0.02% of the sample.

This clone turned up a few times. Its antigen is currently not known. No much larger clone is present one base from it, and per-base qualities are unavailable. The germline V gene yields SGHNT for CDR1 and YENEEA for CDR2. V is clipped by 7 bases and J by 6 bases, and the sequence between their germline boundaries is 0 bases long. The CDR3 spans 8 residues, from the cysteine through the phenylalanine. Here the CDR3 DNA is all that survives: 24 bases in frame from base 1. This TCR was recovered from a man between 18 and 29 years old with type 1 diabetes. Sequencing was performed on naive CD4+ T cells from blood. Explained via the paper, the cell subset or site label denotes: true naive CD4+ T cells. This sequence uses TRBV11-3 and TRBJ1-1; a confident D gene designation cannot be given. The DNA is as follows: TGTGCCAGCACTGAAGCTTTCTTT. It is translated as CASTEAFF. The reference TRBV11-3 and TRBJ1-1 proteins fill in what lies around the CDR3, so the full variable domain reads EAGVVQSPRYKIIEKKQPVAFWCNPISGHNTLYWYLQNLGQGPELLIRYENEEAVDDSQLPKDRFSAERLKGVDSTLKIQPAELGDSAVYLCASTEAFFGQGTRLTVV.